The entry below gives a single T cell receptor beta chain sequence along with its context. The data stem from a study of cytomegalovirus exposure and HLA in healthy donors. Trimming at V came to 0 bases and at J to 4 bases, leaving 8 bases not matched to a gene. The V gene's germline CDR1 is MGHRA and CDR2 YSYEKL. The CDR3 is made up of 16 amino acids. PCR primers comprised 60 Vbeta and 13 Jbeta primers. This table comes from immunoSEQ multiplex PCR, and its TCRdb copy is limited to in-frame clones, with some not included. This table holds roughly 74,000 clones. The chain joins TRBV4-1 to TRBJ2-7; 8 bases align to TRBD2. This clonotype was sampled from a female donor in good health and CMV-seropositive. The sequencing input was PBMCs. CDR3 residues: CASSQEVIAGSYEQYF. CDR3 nucleotide sequence: TGCGCCAGCAGCCAAGAAGTTATAGCGGGATCTTACGAGCAGTACTTC.